There are a few counts of the clone carrying this T cell receptor (beta chain). In germline, CDR1 is LGHDT, CDR2 YNNKEL (reference sequence). V was cut by 6 bases and J by 0 bases, with 12 bases left in between. The CDR3 length is 15 residues. The sample originates from a study of T-cell memory formation after mild COVID-19. Study background: Most TCR clusters belonged to a single donor.

TCRdb re-derived calls from the 5' RACE reads in MiXCR, one entry per CDR3 protein. Of around 150,000 distinct CDR3 sequences in the sample, 25% to 40% were seen once. The chain has TRBV3-1 and TRBJ2-1; unclear D gene. Specimen: PBMCs or a T cell subset sorted from them (not recorded which). The sequence was obtained from an adult woman who had mild COVID-19 (a few samples of this study predate the infection). Cell type and time point are not known. The CDR3 nucleotides read TGTGCCAGCAGTCCCAGGACGGACTCCTACAATGAGCAGTTCTTC. This sequence encodes CASSPRTDSYNEQFF.